This TCR beta chain was observed in a study of T-cell reconstitution after alpha-beta-depleted transplantation in children. Study conclusions and caveats: T-cell counts and diversity were attributed mostly to newly produced T cells one year after transplant. Reported findings indicate that, about two months after transplant, alpha-beta T cells came from several hundred expanded clones, which were derived from non-depleted graft cells. Diversity of TCRbeta at day 60 was high in some patients, arising from surviving recipient T cells and thymic progenitors.

Unique molecular identifiers were used to barcode this TCRbeta library. TCRdb reprocessed the PCR reads with MiXCR, giving one entry per CDR3 protein. The sample shows a few hundred thousand distinct CDR3 sequences, about 45% of them seen only once. A few counts support this clonotype. As yet, its antigen is unknown. This CDR3 region has 13 residues. Trimming cost V 3 bases and J 5 bases, with 10 bases left between them. Germline V CDR1 and CDR2: DFQATT, SNEGSKA (reference sequence). The clonotype was recovered from a girl aged 2 to 9 with aplastic anemia, due to receive a stem cell transplant. The V gene is TRBV20-1, the J gene TRBJ2-2; D remains unclear. The material was PBMCs, obtained before TCRalphabeta/CD19-depleted stem cell transplant. The CDR3 sequence: CSASLKRTGELFF. The CDR3 DNA reads as TGCAGTGCTAGTCTGAAGCGTACCGGGGAGCTGTTTTTT.